The 6 T cell receptor beta chains below all came from one sample that was sequenced in a study of cytomegalovirus exposure and HLA in healthy donors. The PCR ran on 60 Vbeta and 13 Jbeta primers. Repertoires were generated with immunoSEQ multiplex PCR, while TCRdb's copy carries only in-frame clones and drops some. The table lists around 200,000 clones, 75% of them singletons. Source material: PBMCs. All receptors derive from a male donor in good health and CMV-seronegative.

V usage is TRBV28 and J usage is TRBJ2-7, with D perhaps matching TRBD2 (6 bases). This CDR3 spans 12 amino acids. The V gene's germline CDR1 is MDHEN and CDR2 SYDVKM. V dropped 6 bases and J dropped 12 bases, with 18 bases sitting between them. CDR3 region: CASSQPAGLGYF. Here the CDR3 DNA reads TGTGCCAGCAGCCAACCTGCGGGACTCGGGTACTTC.

Remarks on this clone: A junction boundary mismatches the germline segment, possibly from a read error. CDR3 in DNA: TGTTCCAGCAGCTATAGACTAGCGGACCAAGAGACCCAGTACTTC. Encoded protein: CSSSYRLADQETQYF. V gene TRBV7-9 combines with J gene TRBJ2-5; 9 bases are shared with TRBD2. CDR3 length equals 15 residues. From germline, CDR1 is SEHNR and CDR2 FQNEAQ (reference sequence).

The chain uses TRBV30 and TRBJ1-5, with no clear D. The V end lost 1 base, the J end lost 4 bases, and 17 bases lay between the germline ends. Germline-derived CDR1 and CDR2 are GTSNPN and SVGIG (reference sequence). This CDR3 has 16 amino acids. CDR3 DNA sequence: TGTGCCTGGAGTGACTATGTATCGGGAGCAAATCAGCCCCAGCATTTT. It specifies CAWSDYVSGANQPQHF.

The rearrangement uses TRBV7-9 and TRBJ2-3; possible D gene TRBD2, 7 bases. Between the trimmed V and J ends, which lost 2 bases and 7 bases, there was a span of 13 bases. The CDR3 runs 14 residues. Germline V CDR1 and CDR2: SEHNR, FQNEAQ (reference sequence). CDR3 nucleotides: TGTGCCAGCAGCTTACGGGCGGGGGCTCATACGCAGTATTTT. Residues: CASSLRAGAHTQYF.

The chain has TRBV18 and TRBJ2-7, with 8 bases that match TRBD2. Germline lookup yields CDR1 KGHSH and CDR2 LQKENI. The CDR3 has 13 amino acids. With 8 bases clipped from V and 3 bases from J, the junction kept 6 bases outside the gene matches. CDR3 sequence: CASRGGVLYEQYF. DNA for the CDR3: TGTGCCAGCCGGGGGGGAGTTCTCTACGAGCAGTACTTC.

This clone was seen a few times. The chain joins TRBV10-3 to TRBJ1-1; D is ambiguous. The germline V gene has CDR1 ENHRY and CDR2 SYGVKD. V gave up 4 bases and J gave up 1 base, with 13 bases separating them. The CDR3 is 15 residues long. The CDR3 DNA follows: TGTGCCATCAGTGGAGGGTGGGAGACGAACACTGAAGCTTTCTTT. Its translation: CAISGGWETNTEAFF.